The 12 T cell receptor beta chains below were found in one sample sequenced in a study of T cells expressing NK-cell markers. TCRdb re-called the 5' RACE reads, yielding one record per CDR3 amino acid sequence without DNA. The table lists about 150,000 distinct CDR3 sequences. Sequencing input: blood T cells: a sorted CD56 or NKG2C T cell subset, CD4+ or CD8+ T cells, or bulk PBMC T cells (not recorded which). These receptors all come from a man aged 18 to 35 in good health.

This chain joins TRBV7-9 and TRBJ2-1; absent DNA, TCRdb's TRBD1 call cannot be checked. Germline CDR1 SEHNR, CDR2 FQNEAQ (reference sequence). This CDR3 has 14 amino acids. CDR3 sequence reads: CASGGTDSYNEQFF.

The chain couples TRBV7-6 to TRBJ2-5; lacking DNA, the TRBD1 call made by TCRdb goes unchecked. The CDR3 is made up of 15 amino acids. CDR1 and CDR2 (germline): SGHVS, FNYEAQ. The CDR3 reads CASSLLLRGQETQYF.

This sequence joins TRBV5-1 and TRBJ2-1; TCRdb gives TRBD2 as the D gene, but with no DNA this cannot be confirmed. CDR1 and CDR2 from the germline V gene are SGHRS and YFSETQ. This CDR3 region has 13 residues. Here the CDR3 reads CASRERTNNEQFF.

The chain carries TRBV30 and TRBJ2-7; the D call from TCRdb, TRBD1, cannot be confirmed without DNA. Looked up from germline, CDR1 is GTSNPN and CDR2 is SVGIG (reference sequence). CDR3 length equals 15 residues. The CDR3 loop is CAWSVSWTAIGEQYF.

The chain couples TRBV27 to TRBJ2-2; the D gene TCRdb calls, TRBD2, cannot be checked with no DNA. CDR1 and CDR2 (germline): MNHEY, SMNVEV (reference sequence). The CDR3 runs 15 residues. CDR3 sequence reads: CASSKTAGGTGELFF.

The genes are TRBV20-1 and TRBJ2-3; TCRdb's assignment of TRBD2 cannot be checked, as there is no DNA. CDR1 is DFQATT and CDR2 is SNEGSKA in the germline V gene (reference sequence). The length of the CDR3 is 16 residues. The CDR3 loop is CSASETSGRGGDTQYF.

The chain combines TRBV7-9 with TRBJ1-6. Germline V gene data show CDR1 as SEHNR and CDR2 as FQNEAQ (reference sequence). The CDR3 totals 17 residues. The CDR3 protein is CASGGGTGTLSNSPLHF.

This chain uses TRBV3-1 with TRBJ1-2; TCRdb's D call, TRBD1, is unchecked because there is no DNA. CDR3 length: 14 residues. Germline V CDR1 and CDR2: LGHDT, YNNKEL (reference sequence). The CDR3 sequence is CASSQLDSRYGYTF.

This chain links TRBV5-1 with TRBJ2-7; the TRBD2 assignment by TCRdb is unverifiable without DNA. Germline CDR1 and CDR2: SGHRS and YFSETQ. The CDR3 has 15 amino acids. The CDR3 reads CASTFLKEGGDEQYF.

CDR3 amino acids: CASRLLNWGANEKLFF. The V gene is TRBV12-3 or TRBV12-4, the J gene TRBJ1-4; the TCRdb D gene call, TRBD1, has no DNA to confirm it. The CDR3 has 16 residues.

The chain couples TRBV4-1 to TRBJ2-1; TCRdb reports TRBD2, a call that lacks DNA to check it against. Germline-derived CDR1 and CDR2 are MGHRA and YSYEKL. The CDR3 length is 13 residues. The CDR3 protein is CASSGLVLNEQFF.

This chain links TRBV12-3 or TRBV12-4 with TRBJ2-3; TCRdb's assignment of TRBD1 cannot be checked, as there is no DNA. CDR3 length: 15 residues. The CDR3 loop is CASSSSTGGLNTQYF.